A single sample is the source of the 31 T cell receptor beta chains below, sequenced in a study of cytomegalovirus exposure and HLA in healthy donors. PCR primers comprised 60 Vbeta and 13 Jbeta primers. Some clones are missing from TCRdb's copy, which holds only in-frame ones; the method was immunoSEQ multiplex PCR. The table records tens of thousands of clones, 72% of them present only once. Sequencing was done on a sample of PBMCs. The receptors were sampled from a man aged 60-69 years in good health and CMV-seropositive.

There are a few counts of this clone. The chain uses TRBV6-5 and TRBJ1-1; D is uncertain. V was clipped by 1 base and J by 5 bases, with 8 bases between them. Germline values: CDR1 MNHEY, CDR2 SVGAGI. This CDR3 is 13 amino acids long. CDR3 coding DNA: TGTGCCAGCAGTTACTTGCCGGGGACTGAAGCTTTCTTT. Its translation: CASSYLPGTEAFF.

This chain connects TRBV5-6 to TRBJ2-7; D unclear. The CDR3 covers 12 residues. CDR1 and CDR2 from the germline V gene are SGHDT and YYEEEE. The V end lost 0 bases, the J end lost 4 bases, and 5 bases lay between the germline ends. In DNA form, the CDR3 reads TGTGCCAGCAGCTTGGACAAATACGAGCAGTACTTC. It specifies CASSLDKYEQYF.

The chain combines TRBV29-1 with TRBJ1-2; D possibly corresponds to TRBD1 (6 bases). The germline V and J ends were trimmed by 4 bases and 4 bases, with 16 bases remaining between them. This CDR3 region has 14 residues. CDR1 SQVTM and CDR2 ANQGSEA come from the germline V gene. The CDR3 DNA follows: TGCAGCGTTGGGGCGGACAGAACAACCTATGGCTACACCTTC. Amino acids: CSVGADRTTYGYTF.

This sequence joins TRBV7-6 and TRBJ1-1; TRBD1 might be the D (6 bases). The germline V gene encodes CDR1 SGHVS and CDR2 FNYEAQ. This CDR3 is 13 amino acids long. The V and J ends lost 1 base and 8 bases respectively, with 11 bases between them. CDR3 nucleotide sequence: TGTGCCAGCAGCTTAGGTCTAGGGACAGAAGCTTTCTTT. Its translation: CASSLGLGTEAFF.

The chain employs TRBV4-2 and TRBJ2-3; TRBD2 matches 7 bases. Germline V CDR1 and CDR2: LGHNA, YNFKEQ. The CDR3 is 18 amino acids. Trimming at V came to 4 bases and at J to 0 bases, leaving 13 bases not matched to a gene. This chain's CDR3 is CASSPLMGGPASTDTQYF. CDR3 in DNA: TGTGCCAGCAGCCCCCTTATGGGAGGGCCTGCAAGCACAGATACGCAGTATTTT.

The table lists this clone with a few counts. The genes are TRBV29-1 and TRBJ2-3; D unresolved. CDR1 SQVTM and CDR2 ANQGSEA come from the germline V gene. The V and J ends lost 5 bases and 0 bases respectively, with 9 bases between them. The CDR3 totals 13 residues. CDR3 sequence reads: CSVRSGSTDTQYF. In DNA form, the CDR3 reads TGCAGCGTTAGGAGTGGGAGCACAGATACGCAGTATTTT.

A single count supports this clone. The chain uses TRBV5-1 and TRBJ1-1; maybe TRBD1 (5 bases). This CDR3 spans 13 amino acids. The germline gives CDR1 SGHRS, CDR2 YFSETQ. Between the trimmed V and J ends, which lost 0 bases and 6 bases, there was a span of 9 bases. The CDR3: CASSLAMTAEAFF. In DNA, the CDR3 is TGCGCCAGCAGCTTGGCCATGACAGCTGAAGCTTTCTTT.

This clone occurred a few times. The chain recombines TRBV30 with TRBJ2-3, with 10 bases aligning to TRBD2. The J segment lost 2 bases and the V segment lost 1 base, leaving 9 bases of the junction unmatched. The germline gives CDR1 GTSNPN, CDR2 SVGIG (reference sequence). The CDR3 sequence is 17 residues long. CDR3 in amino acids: CAWSGNQGLAYTDTQYF. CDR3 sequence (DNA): TGTGCCTGGAGTGGAAACCAGGGACTAGCGTACACAGATACGCAGTATTTT.

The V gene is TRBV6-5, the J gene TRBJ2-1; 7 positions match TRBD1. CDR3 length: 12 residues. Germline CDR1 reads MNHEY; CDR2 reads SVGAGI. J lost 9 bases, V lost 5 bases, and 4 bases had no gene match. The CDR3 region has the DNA TGTGCCAGCAGTCGACAGGGATCTGAGCAGTTCTTC. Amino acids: CASSRQGSEQFF.

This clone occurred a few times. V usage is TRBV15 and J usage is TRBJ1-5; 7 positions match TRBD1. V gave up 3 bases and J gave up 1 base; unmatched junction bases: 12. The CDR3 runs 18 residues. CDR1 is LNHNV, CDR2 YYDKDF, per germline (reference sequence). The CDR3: CATSRTGTAGRSNQPQHF. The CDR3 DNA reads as TGTGCCACCAGCAGGACCGGGACAGCAGGGAGGAGCAATCAGCCCCAGCATTTT.

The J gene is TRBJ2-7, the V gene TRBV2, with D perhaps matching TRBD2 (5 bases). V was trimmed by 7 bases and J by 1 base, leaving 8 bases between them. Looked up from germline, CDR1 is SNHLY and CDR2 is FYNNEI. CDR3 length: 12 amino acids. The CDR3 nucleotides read TGTGCCAGCAAACGGACTTCCTACGAGCAGTACTTC. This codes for CASKRTSYEQYF. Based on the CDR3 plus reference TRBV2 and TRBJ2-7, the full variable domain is EPEVTQTPSHQVTQMGQEVILRCVPISNHLYFYWYRQILGQKVEFLVSFYNNEISEKSEIFDDQFSVERPDGSNFTLKIRSTKLEDSAMYFCASKRTSYEQYFGPGTRLTVT.

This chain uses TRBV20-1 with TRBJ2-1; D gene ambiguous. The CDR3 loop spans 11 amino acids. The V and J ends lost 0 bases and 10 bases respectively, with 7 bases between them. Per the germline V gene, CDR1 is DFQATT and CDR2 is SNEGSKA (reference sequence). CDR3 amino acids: CSARDQMEQFF. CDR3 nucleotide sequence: TGCAGTGCTAGAGATCAAATGGAGCAGTTCTTC.

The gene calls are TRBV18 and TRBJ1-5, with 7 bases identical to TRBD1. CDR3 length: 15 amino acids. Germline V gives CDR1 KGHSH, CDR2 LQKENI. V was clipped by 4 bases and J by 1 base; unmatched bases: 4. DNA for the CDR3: TGTGCCAGCTCACATGACAGGGCAAGCAATCAGCCCCAGCATTTT. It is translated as CASSHDRASNQPQHF.

The CDR3 bases are TGTGCCAGCAACCTCAACCAAGGGGACGAGCAGTACTTC. Amino acid sequence: CASNLNQGDEQYF. The chain is built from TRBV5-8 and TRBJ2-7; a weak D match, TRBD1 (5 bases). The CDR3 has 13 amino acids. Trimming pared 6 bases from V and 5 bases from J, leaving 15 bases between. Germline CDR1 SGHTS, CDR2 YDEGEE.

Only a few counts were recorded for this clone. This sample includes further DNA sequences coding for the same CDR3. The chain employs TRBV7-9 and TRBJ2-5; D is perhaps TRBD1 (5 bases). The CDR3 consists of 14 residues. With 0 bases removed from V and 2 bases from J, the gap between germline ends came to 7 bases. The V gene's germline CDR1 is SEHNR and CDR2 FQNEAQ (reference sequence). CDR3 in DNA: TGTGCCAGCAGCTTAGCTGACAGACAAGAGACCCAGTACTTC. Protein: CASSLADRQETQYF.

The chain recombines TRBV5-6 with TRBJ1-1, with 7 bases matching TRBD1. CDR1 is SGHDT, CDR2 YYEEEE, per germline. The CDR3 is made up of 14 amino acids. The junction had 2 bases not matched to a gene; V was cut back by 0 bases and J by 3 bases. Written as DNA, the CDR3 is TGTGCCAGCAGCTTGGCCAGGGGGTACACTGAAGCTTTCTTT. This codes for CASSLARGYTEAFF.

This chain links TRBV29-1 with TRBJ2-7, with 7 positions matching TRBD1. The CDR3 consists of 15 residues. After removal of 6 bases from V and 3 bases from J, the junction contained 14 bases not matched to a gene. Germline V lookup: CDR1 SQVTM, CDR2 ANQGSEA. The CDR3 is CSVSIFRDRDYEQYF. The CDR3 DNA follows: TGCAGCGTATCGATATTCCGGGACAGAGACTACGAGCAGTACTTC.

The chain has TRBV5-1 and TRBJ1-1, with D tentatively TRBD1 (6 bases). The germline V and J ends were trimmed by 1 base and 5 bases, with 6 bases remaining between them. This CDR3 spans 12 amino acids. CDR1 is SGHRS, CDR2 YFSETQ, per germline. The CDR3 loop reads CASSLRGTEAFF. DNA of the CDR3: TGCGCCAGCAGCTTGAGGGGGACTGAAGCTTTCTTT.

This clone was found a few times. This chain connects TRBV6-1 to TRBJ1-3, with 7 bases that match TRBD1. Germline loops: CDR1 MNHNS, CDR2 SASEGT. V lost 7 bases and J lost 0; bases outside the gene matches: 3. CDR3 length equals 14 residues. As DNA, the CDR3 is TGTGCCAGCAACACAGGGGTCTCTGGAAACACCATATATTTT. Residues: CASNTGVSGNTIYF.

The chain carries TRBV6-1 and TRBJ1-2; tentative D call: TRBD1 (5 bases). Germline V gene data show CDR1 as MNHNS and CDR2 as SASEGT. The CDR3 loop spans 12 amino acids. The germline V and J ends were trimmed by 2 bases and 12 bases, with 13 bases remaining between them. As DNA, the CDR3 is TGTGCCAGCAGTGAATCAAAACGGGGGAACACCTTC. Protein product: CASSESKRGNTF.

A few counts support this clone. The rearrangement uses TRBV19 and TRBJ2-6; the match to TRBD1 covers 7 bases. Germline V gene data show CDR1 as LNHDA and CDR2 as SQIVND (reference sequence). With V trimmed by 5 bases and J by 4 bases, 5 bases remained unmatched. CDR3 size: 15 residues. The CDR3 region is CASSSDRSGANVLTF. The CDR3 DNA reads TGTGCCAGTAGTTCGGACAGGTCGGGGGCCAACGTCCTGACTTTC.

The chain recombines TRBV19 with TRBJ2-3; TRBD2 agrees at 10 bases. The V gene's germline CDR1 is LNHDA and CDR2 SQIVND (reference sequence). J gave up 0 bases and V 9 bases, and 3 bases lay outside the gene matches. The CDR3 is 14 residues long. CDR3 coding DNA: TGTGCCAGCACGACTAGCGGGAGCACAGATACGCAGTATTTT. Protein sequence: CASTTSGSTDTQYF.

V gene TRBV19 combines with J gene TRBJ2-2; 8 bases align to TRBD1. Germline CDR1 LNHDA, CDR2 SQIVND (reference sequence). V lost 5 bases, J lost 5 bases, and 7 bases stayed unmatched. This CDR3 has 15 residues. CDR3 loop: CASSASGGWTGELFF. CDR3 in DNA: TGTGCCAGTAGTGCCTCAGGGGGCTGGACCGGGGAGCTGTTTTTT.

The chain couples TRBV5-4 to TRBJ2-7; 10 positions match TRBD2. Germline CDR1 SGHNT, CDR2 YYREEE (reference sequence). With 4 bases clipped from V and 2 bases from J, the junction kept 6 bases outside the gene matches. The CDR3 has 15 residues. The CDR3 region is CASSPSGSGAYEQYF. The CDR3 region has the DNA TGTGCCAGCAGCCCTAGCGGGAGTGGGGCCTACGAGCAGTACTTC.

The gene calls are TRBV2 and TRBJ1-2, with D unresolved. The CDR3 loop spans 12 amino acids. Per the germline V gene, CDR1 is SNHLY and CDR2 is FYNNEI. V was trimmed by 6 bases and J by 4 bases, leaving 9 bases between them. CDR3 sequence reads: CASRGAIYGYTF. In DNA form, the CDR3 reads TGTGCCAGCAGGGGAGCGATCTATGGCTACACCTTC.

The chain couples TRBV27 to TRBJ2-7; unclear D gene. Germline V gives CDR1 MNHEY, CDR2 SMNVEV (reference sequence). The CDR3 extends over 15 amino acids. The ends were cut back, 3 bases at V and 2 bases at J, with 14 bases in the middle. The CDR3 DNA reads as TGTGCCAGCAGTTTTCAGCAGAAGGCGGCCTACGAGCAGTACTTC. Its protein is CASSFQQKAAYEQYF.

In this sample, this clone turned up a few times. The CDR3 loop reads CASSYSRGMYEQYF. CDR3 nucleotide sequence: TGTGCCAGCAGTTACTCGAGGGGGATGTACGAGCAGTACTTC. J is TRBJ2-7 and V is TRBV6-5; D possibly corresponds to TRBD1 (6 bases). The CDR3 sequence is 14 residues long. CDR1 and CDR2 from the germline V gene are MNHEY and SVGAGI. Trimming took 0 bases from V and 4 from J, leaving 10 bases between them.

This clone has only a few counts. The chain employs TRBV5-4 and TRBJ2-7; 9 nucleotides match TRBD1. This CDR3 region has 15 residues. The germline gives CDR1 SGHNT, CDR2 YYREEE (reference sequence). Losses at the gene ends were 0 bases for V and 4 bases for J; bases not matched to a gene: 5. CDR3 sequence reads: CASSLAGTGRYEQYF. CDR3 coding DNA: TGTGCCAGCAGCTTGGCCGGGACAGGGCGGTACGAGCAGTACTTC.

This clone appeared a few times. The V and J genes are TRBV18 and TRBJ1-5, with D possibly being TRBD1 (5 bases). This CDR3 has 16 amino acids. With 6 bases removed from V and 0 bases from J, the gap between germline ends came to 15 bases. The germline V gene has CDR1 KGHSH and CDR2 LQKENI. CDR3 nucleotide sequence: TGTGCCAGCTCCGAGAGTCGGGGGGATAGCAATCAGCCCCAGCATTTT. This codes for CASSESRGDSNQPQHF.

CDR3 protein: CASSFEDSYYGYTF. DNA of the CDR3: TGTGCCAGCAGCTTCGAGGACAGCTATTATGGCTACACCTTC. This chain links TRBV7-2 with TRBJ1-2; D possibly corresponds to TRBD1 (6 bases). The CDR3 totals 14 residues. V shed 3 bases and J shed 5 bases, with 13 bases lying between them. Germline V gene data show CDR1 as SGHTA and CDR2 as FQGNSA.

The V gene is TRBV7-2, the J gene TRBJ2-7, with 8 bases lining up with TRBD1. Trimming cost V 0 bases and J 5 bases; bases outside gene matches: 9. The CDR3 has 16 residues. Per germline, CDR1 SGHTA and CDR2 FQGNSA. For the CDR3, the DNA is TGTGCCAGCAGCTTAGCGGCTGGACAGGGAGGCGACGAGCAGTACTTC. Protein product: CASSLAAGQGGDEQYF.